This entry concerns a single T cell receptor beta chain. Its matching antigen is unknown. The data derive from a study of blood T cells in healthy people across ages. Study-wide points: CMV infection status of these donors was not known.

Then a second PCR, running roughly 7 to 11 cycles, was carried out with a sample-barcoded 5' primer and a J-beta primer mix. All samples yielded 3 million or more CDR3-containing paired-end reads. TCRdb analysed the 5' RACE reads with MiXCR anew, one entry per CDR3 protein. The top ten clones hold more than 3% of a sample with some 800,000 distinct CDR3 sequences, about 25% of them seen once. This CDR3 has 12 residues. Germline-derived CDR1 and CDR2 are MNHEY and SVGAGI. Between the trimmed V and J ends, which lost 8 bases and 4 bases, there was a span of 11 bases. The same data also contributed to another study, on T cells of mothers and their children.

V and J are TRBV6-5 and TRBJ1-1; D gene ambiguous. The clonotype comes from a boy aged 5-17 years in good health. Specimen: blood. As DNA, the CDR3 is TGTGCCAGCTACACAATTCCCACTGAAGCTTTCTTT. Protein sequence: CASYTIPTEAFF.